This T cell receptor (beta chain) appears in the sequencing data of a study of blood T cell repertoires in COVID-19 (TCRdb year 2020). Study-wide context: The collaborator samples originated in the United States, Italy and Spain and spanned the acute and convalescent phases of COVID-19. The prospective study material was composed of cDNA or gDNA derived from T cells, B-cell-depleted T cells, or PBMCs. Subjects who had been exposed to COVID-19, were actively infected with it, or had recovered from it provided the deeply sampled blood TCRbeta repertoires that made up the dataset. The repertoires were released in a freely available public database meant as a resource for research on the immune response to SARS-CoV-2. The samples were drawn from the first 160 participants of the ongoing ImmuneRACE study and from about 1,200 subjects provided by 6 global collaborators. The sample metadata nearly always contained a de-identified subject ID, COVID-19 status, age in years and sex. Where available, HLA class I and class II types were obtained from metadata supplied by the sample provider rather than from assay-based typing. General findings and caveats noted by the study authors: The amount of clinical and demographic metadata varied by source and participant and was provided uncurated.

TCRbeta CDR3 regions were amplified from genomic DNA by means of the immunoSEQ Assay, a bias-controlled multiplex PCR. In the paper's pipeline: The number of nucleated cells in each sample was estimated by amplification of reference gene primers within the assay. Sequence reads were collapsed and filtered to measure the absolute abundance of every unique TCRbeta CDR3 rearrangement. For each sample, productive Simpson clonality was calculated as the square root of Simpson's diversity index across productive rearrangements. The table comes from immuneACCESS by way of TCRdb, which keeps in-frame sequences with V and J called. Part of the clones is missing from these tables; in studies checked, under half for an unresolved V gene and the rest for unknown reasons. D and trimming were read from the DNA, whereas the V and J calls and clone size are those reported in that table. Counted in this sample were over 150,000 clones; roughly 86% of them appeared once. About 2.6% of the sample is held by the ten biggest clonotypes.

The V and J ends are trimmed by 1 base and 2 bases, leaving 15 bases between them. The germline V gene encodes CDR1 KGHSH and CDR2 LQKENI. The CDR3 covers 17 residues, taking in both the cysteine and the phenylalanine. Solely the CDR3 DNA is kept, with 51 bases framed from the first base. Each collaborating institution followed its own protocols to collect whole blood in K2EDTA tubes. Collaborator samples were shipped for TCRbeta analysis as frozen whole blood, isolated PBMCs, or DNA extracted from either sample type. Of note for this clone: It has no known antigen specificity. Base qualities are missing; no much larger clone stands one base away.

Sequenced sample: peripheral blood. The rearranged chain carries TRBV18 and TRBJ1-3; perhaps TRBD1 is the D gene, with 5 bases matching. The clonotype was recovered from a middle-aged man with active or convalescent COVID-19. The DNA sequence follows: TGTGCCAGCTCACCACGGCAGGGTGCATCTACTGGAAACACCATATATTTT. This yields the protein CASSPRQGASTGNTIYF.